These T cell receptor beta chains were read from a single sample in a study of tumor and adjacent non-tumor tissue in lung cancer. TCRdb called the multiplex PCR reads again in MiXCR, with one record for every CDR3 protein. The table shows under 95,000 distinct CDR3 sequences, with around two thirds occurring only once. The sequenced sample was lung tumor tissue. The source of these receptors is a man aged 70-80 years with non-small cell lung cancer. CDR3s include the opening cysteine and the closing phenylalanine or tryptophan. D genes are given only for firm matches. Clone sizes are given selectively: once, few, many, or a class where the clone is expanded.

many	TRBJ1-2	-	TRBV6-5	CASSYRVQGDGYTF	TGTGCCAGCAGTTATCGTGTACAGGGTGATGGCTACACCTTC
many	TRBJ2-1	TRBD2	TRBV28	CASSSGTSGNNEQFF	TGTGCCAGCAGTTCCGGGACTAGCGGGAACAATGAGCAGTTCTTC
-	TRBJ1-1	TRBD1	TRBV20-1	CNARDLGQGVHTEAFF	TGCAATGCTAGAGATCTGGGTCAGGGGGTTCACACTGAAGCTTTCTTT
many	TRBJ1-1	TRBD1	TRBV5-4	CASSSPGQLNTEAFF	TGTGCCAGCAGCTCGCCGGGACAGCTTAACACTGAAGCTTTCTTT
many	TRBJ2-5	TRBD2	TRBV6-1	CASSEEIAGARETQYF	TGTGCCAGCAGTGAAGAGATAGCGGGGGCCCGGGAGACCCAGTACTTC
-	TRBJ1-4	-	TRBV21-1	CASSVGGEKLFF	TGTGCCAGCAGCGTCGGTGGAGAAAAACTGTTTTTT
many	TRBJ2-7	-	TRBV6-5	CASRRYRDPNYEQYF	TGTGCCAGCAGACGATACAGGGATCCAAACTACGAGCAGTACTTC
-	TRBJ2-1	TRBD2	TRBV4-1	CASSHVTGTTRNEQFF	TGCGCCAGCAGCCACGTCACCGGGACTACACGCAATGAGCAGTTCTTC
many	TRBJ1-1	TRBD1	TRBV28	CASSPQGTEAFF	TGTGCCAGCAGTCCACAGGGGACTGAAGCTTTCTTT
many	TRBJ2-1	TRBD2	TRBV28	CASKTAGGANEQFF	TGTGCCAGCAAGACAGCGGGGGGCGCGAACGAGCAGTTCTTC
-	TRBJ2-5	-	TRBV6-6	CATSYGGGKEQETQYF	TGTGCCACCAGTTATGGGGGCGGTAAGGAGCAAGAGACCCAGTACTTC
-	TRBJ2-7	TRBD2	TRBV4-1	CASRKDRVAGYYEQYF	TGCGCTAGCAGAAAAGATCGGGTAGCGGGCTACTACGAGCAGTACTTC
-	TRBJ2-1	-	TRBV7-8	CASRCDNEQFF	TGTGCCAGCCGGTGTGACAATGAGCAGTTCTTC
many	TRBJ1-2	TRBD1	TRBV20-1	CSAREFGQGRLGGYTF	TGCAGTGCTAGAGAATTCGGACAGGGCCGCCTTGGGGGCTACACCTTC
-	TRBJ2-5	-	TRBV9	CASSEGHVQETQYF	TGTGCCAGCAGCGAGGGACACGTCCAAGAGACCCAGTACTTC
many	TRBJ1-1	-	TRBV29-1	CSVGTNPDTEAFF	TGCAGCGTCGGGACAAACCCAGACACTGAAGCTTTCTTT
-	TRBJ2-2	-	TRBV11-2	CASSPRIVTGELFF	TGTGCCAGTAGCCCTAGGATAGTGACCGGGGAGCTGTTTTTT
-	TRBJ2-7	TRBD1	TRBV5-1	CASRPAPDRSNYEQYF	TGCGCCAGCAGACCCGCCCCGGACAGGAGTAACTACGAGCAGTACTTC
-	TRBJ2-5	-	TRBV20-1	CSAATARDQETQYF	TGCAGTGCGGCCACCGCTCGGGACCAAGAGACCCAGTACTTC
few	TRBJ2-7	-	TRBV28	CASSLYQGLTAYEQYF	TGTGCCAGCAGTTTATACCAGGGGTTGACGGCCTACGAGCAGTACTTC
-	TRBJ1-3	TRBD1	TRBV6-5	CASSYGTVSGNTIYF	TGTGCCAGCAGTTATGGGACAGTCTCTGGAAACACCATATATTTT
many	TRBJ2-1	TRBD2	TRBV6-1	CASSALAGNEQFF	TGTGCCAGCAGTGCACTAGCGGGCAATGAGCAGTTCTTC
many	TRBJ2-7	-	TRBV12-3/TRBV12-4	CASTPGQSYEQYF	TGTGCCAGCACCCCCGGACAGTCCTACGAGCAGTACTTC
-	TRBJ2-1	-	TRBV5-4	CASSFDKALDEQLF	TGTGCCAGCAGTTTCGACAAGGCCTTGGATGAGCAGCTCTTC
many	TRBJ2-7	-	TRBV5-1	CASSLEGGGATYEQYF	TGCGCCAGCAGCTTGGAGGGGGGGGGCGCAACCTACGAGCAGTACTTC
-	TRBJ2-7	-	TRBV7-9	CANTWRRGPYEQYF	TGTGCCAACACCTGGCGGAGGGGCCCCTACGAGCAGTACTTC
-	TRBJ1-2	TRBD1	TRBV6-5	CASSYFGQGYYGYTF	TGTGCCAGCAGTTACTTCGGACAGGGGTACTATGGCTACACCTTC